This T cell receptor beta chain was sequenced in a study of cytomegalovirus exposure and HLA in healthy donors. Study-wide background: An analysis done earlier identified approximately 120 million unique TCR beta sequences from 200 million or so T cells.

Trimming cost V 1 base and J 4 bases; bases outside gene matches: 5. The germline V gene has CDR1 LGHNA and CDR2 YSLEER. The CDR3 has 15 amino acids. The PCR contained 60 Vbeta and 13 Jbeta primers. Method: immunoSEQ multiplex PCR; TCRdb's copy keeps in-frame clones and lacks some. This table has over 150,000 clones, 80% to 90% appearing once. The donors, nominally healthy at sampling, likely had unrecorded immune exposures. The sample comprised PBMCs. The chain uses TRBV4-3 and TRBJ2-7; 9 nucleotides match TRBD2. The source is a man younger than 45 in good health and CMV-seropositive. CDR3 sequence reads: CASSQGIAGVYEQYF. As DNA, the CDR3 is TGCGCCAGCAGCCAAGGGATAGCGGGAGTTTACGAGCAGTACTTC.